Listed here are 6 T cell receptor beta chains from one sample, sequenced in a study of blood T cells in healthy people across ages. Primed by a sample-barcoded 5' primer and a J-beta primer mix, a second PCR proceeded for 7 to 11 cycles. TCRdb analysed the 5' RACE reads with MiXCR anew, one entry per CDR3 protein. This table holds 1 million to 1.2 million distinct CDR3 sequences, roughly two fifths found once. The sample taken for sequencing was blood. These receptors originate from a young man in good health.

This clonotype was seen a handful of times. The J gene is TRBJ1-2, the V gene TRBV29-1; a weak D match, TRBD1 (5 bases). V lost 5 bases and J lost 5, with 18 bases in between. The CDR3 is 14 residues long. Germline CDR1 reads SQVTM; CDR2 reads ANQGSEA. As DNA, the CDR3 is TGCAGCGTTTCTGGACAAGCTAGCGGATATGGCTACACCTTC. Its protein is CSVSGQASGYGYTF.

The chain employs TRBV6-2 or TRBV6-3 and TRBJ1-1; no firm D call. Trimming took off 6 bases at V and 4 bases at J, with 9 bases between the two ends. CDR1 MNHEY and CDR2 SVGEGT come from the germline V gene. The CDR3 is made up of 12 amino acids. The CDR3 DNA sequence: TGTGCCAGCAGAGGGAGGGCCACTGAAGCTTTCTTT. This codes for CASRGRATEAFF.

The chain links TRBV6-2 or TRBV6-3 to TRBJ2-5; D unresolved. Germline V gene lookup returns CDR1 MNHEY and CDR2 SVGEGT. The CDR3 totals 15 residues. Trimming removed 0 bases at V and 3 bases at J, with 11 bases between. The CDR3 region has the DNA TGTGCCAGCAGTTACTCGTGGAGCGAAGAAGAGACCCAGTACTTC. This gives the protein CASSYSWSEEETQYF.

This clonotype was counted a few times. J is TRBJ1-4 and V is TRBV6-6, with TRBD1 matching 8 bases. V trimming: 2 bases; J trimming: 9 bases; junction bases outside the gene matches: 5. Germline V lookup: CDR1 MNHNY, CDR2 SVGAGI (reference sequence). The CDR3 sequence is 14 residues long. CDR3 nucleotides: TGTGCCAGCAGTTACGGCAGGGGGCGAAAAAAACTGTTTTTT. This gives the protein CASSYGRGRKKLFF.

This clonotype came up a few times. The gene calls are TRBV28 and TRBJ1-4; the D gene is possibly TRBD1 (5 bases). The CDR3 has 14 amino acids. From germline, CDR1 is MDHEN and CDR2 SYDVKM. V lost 6 bases and J lost 8, with 16 bases in between. The CDR3 DNA sequence: TGTGCCAGCAGCCTACTGGGGCCTTCGGAAAAACTGTTTTTT. Its protein product is CASSLLGPSEKLFF.

The rearrangement uses TRBV18 and TRBJ2-7; the D gene is possibly TRBD1 (5 bases). The V end was cut by 2 bases, the J end by 5 bases, with 13 bases between. The germline gives CDR1 KGHSH, CDR2 LQKENI. The CDR3 contains 14 residues. The chain's CDR3 is CASSPGQGRNEQYF. The CDR3 nucleotides are TGTGCCAGCTCACCAGGCCAGGGAAGGAACGAGCAGTACTTC.